Listed here is a single TCR beta chain. Its specificity is not known. These data originate in a study of cytomegalovirus exposure and HLA in healthy donors. Profiling relied on immunoSEQ multiplex PCR, and the TCRdb table lists in-frame clones only, not all of them. The table records about 160,000 clones, roughly 90% of them present only once. These donors were members of the roughly 110-subject validation cohort, a group separate from the approximately 670-subject first cohort. Study-level points and caveats: While the bulk of TCR sequences proved rare, some public TCRs turned up in many donors. There were a few CMV-associated chains whose specificity for CMV antigens was confirmed in vitro. Using the classifier, cytomegalovirus status was reportedly diagnosed with high specificity and sensitivity.

V was clipped by 1 base and J by 4 bases, with 13 bases between them. Germline V CDR1 and CDR2: SNHLY, FYNNEI. The CDR3 is 15 amino acids. This clonotype was sampled from a woman younger than 35 in good health and CMV-seropositive. The specimen sequenced was PBMCs. The chain recombines TRBV2 with TRBJ1-1; D is ambiguous. DNA of the CDR3: TGTGCCAGCAGTGAAGATGAAGAGGGTCCCACTGAAGCTTTCTTT. Its translation: CASSEDEEGPTEAFF.